This T cell receptor (beta chain) is from a study of OX40 agonist ivuxolimab in advanced cancers. Concerning the study at large: The costimulatory receptor OX40 (CD134) was targeted by ivuxolimab, a fully human IgG2 agonistic monoclonal antibody. Intravenous ivuxolimab was administered to patients every 2 weeks at six dose levels: 0.01, 0.1, 0.3, 1.5, 3 and 10 mg/kg. Of the approximately 54 dose-escalation patients, hepatocellular carcinoma was present in about 20, melanoma in about 15, renal cell carcinoma in 9 and head and neck cancer in 9. In the dose-escalation cohort, 82.7% of patients were male, and the mean age was about 55 years, with a range of about 23 to 85. Patients were allowed to have had prior anti-PD-1, anti-PD-L1 or anti-CTLA-4 therapy, and around 40% of the dose-escalation patients had previously received checkpoint inhibitors. Three dose-escalation patients achieved partial responses, one with hepatocellular carcinoma and two with cutaneous melanoma. Peripheral TCRbeta sequencing aimed to test whether ivuxolimab altered TCR sequence diversity and caused clonal T-cell expansion. The paper describes the monotherapy dose-escalation part (N = 52 patients) of the phase I trial of ivuxolimab. Overall results and qualifications from the work: After ivuxolimab, more expanded clones were found on average in CD8+ T cells than in CD4+ T cells. In the 0.1-3.0 mg/kg groups, partial responders were among the patients with the lowest normalized peripheral clonal expansion, particularly in CD8+ T cells. At doses of 0.1 to 3.0 mg/kg, clonal expansion of both CD4+ and CD8+ T cells in blood was seen between baseline and week 6. The antigen specificity of the peripheral T cells that underwent clonal expansion was not determined. Low levels of normalized T-cell clonal expansion were also seen in some patients who did not respond.

For sequencing of the TCRbeta CDR3 region, genomic DNA was extracted from the sorted cells. The immunoSEQ Assay was used for sequencing of TCRbeta CDR3 regions. TCRdb mirrors the immuneACCESS table, restricted to in-frame sequences. Some clones are absent from its copies; in checked studies, under half trace to an unresolved V gene, and the reason for the others is unknown. Recorded for this sample are 15,000 to 20,000 clones; 90% of them occurred a single time. The ten top clones hold 49% of the sample. With regard to this clone: This clone's antigen is unknown. Compared with germline, one end of the junction differs, possibly owing to a read error.

In the germline V gene, CDR1 corresponds to SGHVS and CDR2 to FNYEAQ. The CDR3 sequence holds 15 residues, the cysteine and phenylalanine included. Only the CDR3 DNA stays, 45 bases, in frame from base 1. Patients with autoimmune disease history or receiving systemic immunosuppression were excluded from the trial. Peripheral blood for TCR sequencing was collected from all dose cohorts at baseline, on cycle 4 day 1, and on cycle 7 day 1. Samples were obtained from an open-label, multicenter, first-in-human phase I dose-escalation trial of ivuxolimab. Adults with locally advanced or metastatic melanoma, renal cell carcinoma, hepatocellular carcinoma or head and neck squamous cell carcinoma were enrolled in the trial. CD4+ and CD8+ T cells were sorted separately from peripheral blood before TCR sequencing.

This chain joins TRBV7-6 to TRBJ2-5; possibly the D gene is TRBD2, per 6 matching bases. Sequenced here: CD4+ or CD8+ T cells sorted from blood, sampled in a trial of the OX40 agonist ivuxolimab. The TCR originated in an adult with an advanced solid tumor such as melanoma, head and neck, liver or kidney cancer. The bases are TGTGCCGGCAGCTTAGCTTGGGGGGACCAAGAGACCCAGTACTTC. This sequence encodes CAGSLAWGDQETQYF.